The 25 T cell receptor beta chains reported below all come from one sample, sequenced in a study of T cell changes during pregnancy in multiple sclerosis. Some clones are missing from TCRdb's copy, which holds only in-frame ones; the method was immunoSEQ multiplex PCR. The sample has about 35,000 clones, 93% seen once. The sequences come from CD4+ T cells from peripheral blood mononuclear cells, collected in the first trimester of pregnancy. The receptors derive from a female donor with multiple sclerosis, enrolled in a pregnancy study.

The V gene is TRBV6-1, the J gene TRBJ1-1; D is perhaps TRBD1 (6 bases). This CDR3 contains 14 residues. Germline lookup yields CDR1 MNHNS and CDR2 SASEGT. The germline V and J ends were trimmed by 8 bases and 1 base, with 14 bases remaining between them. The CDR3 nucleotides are TGTGCCAGCTTCACCGGGACACCGAACACTGAAGCTTTCTTT. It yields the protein CASFTGTPNTEAFF.

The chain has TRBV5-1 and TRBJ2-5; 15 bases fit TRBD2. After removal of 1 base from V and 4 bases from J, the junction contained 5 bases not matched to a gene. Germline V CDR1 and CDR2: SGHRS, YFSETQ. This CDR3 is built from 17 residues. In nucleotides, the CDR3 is TGCGCCAGCAGCTTGAGCCAGGGACTAGCGGGAGGAGAGACCCAGTACTTC. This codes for CASSLSQGLAGGETQYF.

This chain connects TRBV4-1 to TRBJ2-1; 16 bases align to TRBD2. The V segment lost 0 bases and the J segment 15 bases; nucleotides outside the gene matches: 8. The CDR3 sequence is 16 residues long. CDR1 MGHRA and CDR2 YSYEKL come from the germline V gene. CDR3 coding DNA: TGCGCCAGCAGCCAAGATAGGGGACTAGCGGGAGGGCTGAGGTTCTTC. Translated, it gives CASSQDRGLAGGLRFF.

CDR3 DNA: TGTGCCAGCAGTTCGACAGGGGGCTATGGCTACACCTTC. It translates to CASSSTGGYGYTF. The chain links TRBV25-1 to TRBJ1-2, with 9 bases identical to TRBD1. In germline, CDR1 is MGHDK, CDR2 SYGVNS. V gave up 5 bases and J gave up 4 bases; unmatched junction bases: 2. CDR3 length equals 13 residues.

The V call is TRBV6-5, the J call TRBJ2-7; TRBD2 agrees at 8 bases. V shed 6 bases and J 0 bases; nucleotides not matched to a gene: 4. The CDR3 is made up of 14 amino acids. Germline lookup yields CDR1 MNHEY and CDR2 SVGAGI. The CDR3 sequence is CASSSGLVSYEQYF. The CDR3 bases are TGTGCCAGCAGCTCGGGACTAGTCTCCTACGAGCAGTACTTC.

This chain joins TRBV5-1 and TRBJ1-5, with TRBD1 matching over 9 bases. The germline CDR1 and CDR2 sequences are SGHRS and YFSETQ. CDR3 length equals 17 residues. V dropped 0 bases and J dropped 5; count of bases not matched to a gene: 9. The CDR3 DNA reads TGCGCCAGCAGCTTGGGGACAGGGGTAAGGGGATATCAGCCCCAGCATTTT. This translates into CASSLGTGVRGYQPQHF.

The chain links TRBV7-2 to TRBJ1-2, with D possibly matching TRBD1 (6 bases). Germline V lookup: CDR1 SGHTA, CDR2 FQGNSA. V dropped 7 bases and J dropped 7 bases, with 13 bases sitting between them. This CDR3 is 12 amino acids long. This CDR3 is CASTSQGSGYTF. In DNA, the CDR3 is TGTGCCAGCACGTCACAGGGAAGTGGCTACACCTTC. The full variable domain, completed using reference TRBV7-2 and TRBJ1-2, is GAGVSQSPSNKVTEKGKDVELRCDPISGHTALYWYRQSLGQGLEFLIYFQGNSAPDKSGLPSDRFSAERTGGSVSTLTIQRTQQEDSAVYLCASTSQGSGYTFGSGTRLTVV.

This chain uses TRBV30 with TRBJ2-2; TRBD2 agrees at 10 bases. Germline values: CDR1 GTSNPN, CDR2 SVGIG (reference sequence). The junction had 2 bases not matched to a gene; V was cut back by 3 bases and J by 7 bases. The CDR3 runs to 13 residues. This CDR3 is CAWRAGGSGELFF. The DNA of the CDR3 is TGTGCCTGGAGAGCGGGGGGGAGCGGGGAGCTGTTTTTT.

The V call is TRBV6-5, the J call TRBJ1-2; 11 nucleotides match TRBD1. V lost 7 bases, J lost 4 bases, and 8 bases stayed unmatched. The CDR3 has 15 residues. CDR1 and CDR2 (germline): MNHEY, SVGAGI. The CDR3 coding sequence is TGTGCCAGCACTAAGGACAGGGGGCTTGCCTATGGCTACACCTTC. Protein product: CASTKDRGLAYGYTF.

CDR3: CASQPTEGLAGLGNEQFF. The CDR3 DNA is TGTGCCAGCCAGCCGACCGAAGGACTAGCGGGCCTCGGGAATGAGCAGTTCTTC. The J gene is TRBJ2-1, the V gene TRBV28; 11 bases line up with TRBD2. CDR3 length equals 18 residues. In germline, CDR1 is MDHEN, CDR2 SYDVKM. J was trimmed by 7 bases and V by 8 bases; bases with no gene match: 19. Full variable domain (missing parts from reference TRBV28 and TRBJ2-1): DVKVTQSSRYLVKRTGEKVFLECVQDMDHENMFWYRQDPGLGLRLIYFSYDVKMKEKGDIPEGYSVSREKKERFSLILESASTNQTSMYLCASQPTEGLAGLGNEQFFGPGTRLTVL.

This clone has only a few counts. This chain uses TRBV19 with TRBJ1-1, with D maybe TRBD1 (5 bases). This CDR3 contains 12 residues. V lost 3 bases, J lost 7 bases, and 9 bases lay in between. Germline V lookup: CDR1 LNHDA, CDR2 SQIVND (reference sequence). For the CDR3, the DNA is TGTGCCAGTAGTATTCAGGGAGGTGAAGCTTTCTTT. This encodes CASSIQGGEAFF.

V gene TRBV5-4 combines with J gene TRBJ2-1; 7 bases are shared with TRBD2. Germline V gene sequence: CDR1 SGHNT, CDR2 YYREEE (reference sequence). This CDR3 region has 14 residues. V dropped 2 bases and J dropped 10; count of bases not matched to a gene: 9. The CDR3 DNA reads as TGTGCCAGCAGCTTCCGGCGGGAGACACGGGAGCAGTTCTTC. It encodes CASSFRRETREQFF.

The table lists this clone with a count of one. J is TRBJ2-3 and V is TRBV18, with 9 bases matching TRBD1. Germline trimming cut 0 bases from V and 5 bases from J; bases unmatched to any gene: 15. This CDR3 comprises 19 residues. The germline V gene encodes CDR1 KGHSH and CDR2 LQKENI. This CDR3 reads CASSPPFRGPGQGEDTQYF. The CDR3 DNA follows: TGTGCCAGCTCACCACCGTTTCGCGGCCCGGGACAGGGTGAAGATACGCAGTATTTT.

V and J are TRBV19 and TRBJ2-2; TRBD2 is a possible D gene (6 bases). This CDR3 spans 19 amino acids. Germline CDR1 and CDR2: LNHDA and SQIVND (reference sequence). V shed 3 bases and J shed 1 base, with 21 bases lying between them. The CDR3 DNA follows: TGTGCCAGTAGTATCCTCACGGACTACAGCTCCCGGAACACCGGGGAGCTGTTTTTT. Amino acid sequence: CASSILTDYSSRNTGELFF. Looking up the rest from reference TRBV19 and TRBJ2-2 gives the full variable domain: DGGITQSPKYLFRKEGQNVTLSCEQNLNHDAMYWYRQDPGQGLRLIYYSQIVNDFQKGDIAEGYSVSREKKESFPLTVTSAQKNPTAFYLCASSILTDYSSRNTGELFFGEGSRLTVL.

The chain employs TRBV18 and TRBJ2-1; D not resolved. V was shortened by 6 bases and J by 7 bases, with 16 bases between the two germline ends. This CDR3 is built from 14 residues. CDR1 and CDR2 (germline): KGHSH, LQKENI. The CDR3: CASSPSTVWNEQFF. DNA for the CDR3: TGTGCCAGCTCCCCAAGTACGGTCTGGAATGAGCAGTTCTTC.

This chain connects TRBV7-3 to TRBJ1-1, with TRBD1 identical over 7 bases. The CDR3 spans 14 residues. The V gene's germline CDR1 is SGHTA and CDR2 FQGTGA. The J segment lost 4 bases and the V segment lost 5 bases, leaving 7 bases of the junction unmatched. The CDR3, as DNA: TGTGCCAGCAGCCCAGGGACAGCTGGCACTGAAGCTTTCTTT. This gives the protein CASSPGTAGTEAFF.

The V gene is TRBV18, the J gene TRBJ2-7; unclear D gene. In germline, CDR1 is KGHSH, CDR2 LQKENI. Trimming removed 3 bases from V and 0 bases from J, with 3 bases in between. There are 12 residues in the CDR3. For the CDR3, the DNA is TGTGCCAGCTCACCCTCCTCCTACGAGCAGTACTTC. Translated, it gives CASSPSSYEQYF.

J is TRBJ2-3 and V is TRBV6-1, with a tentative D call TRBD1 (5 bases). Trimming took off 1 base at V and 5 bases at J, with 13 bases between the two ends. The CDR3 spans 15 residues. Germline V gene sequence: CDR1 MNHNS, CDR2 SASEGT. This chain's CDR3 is CASSEGFRGGDTQYF. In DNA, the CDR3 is TGTGCCAGCAGTGAAGGTTTTAGGGGTGGAGATACGCAGTATTTT.

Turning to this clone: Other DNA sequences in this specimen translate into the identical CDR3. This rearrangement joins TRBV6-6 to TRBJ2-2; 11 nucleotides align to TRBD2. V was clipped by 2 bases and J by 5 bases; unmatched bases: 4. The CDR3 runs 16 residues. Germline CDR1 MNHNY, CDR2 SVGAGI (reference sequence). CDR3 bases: TGTGCCAGCAGTTACCTAGCGGGGGGCAGGACCGGGGAGCTGTTTTTT. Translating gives CASSYLAGGRTGELFF.

CDR3 DNA sequence: TGTGCCAGCAGAATCGACAGCTCCTACAATGAGCAGTTCTTC. As protein: CASRIDSSYNEQFF. The chain joins TRBV6-1 to TRBJ2-1, with TRBD1 as a possible D gene (5 bases). V lost 6 bases and J lost 0, with 9 bases in between. Germline lookup yields CDR1 MNHNS and CDR2 SASEGT. The CDR3 runs 14 residues.

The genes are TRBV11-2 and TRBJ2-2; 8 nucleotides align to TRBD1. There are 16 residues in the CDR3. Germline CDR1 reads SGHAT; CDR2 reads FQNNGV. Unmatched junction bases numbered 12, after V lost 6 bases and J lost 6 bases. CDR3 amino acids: CASSLTGGRYPGELFF. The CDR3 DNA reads TGTGCCAGCAGTTTAACAGGGGGGAGGTACCCCGGGGAGCTGTTTTTT. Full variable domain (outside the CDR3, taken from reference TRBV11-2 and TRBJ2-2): EAGVAQSPRYKIIEKRQSVAFWCNPISGHATLYWYQQILGQGPKLLIQFQNNGVVDDSQLPKDRFSAERLKGVDSTLKIQPAKLEDSAVYLCASSLTGGRYPGELFFGEGSRLTVL.

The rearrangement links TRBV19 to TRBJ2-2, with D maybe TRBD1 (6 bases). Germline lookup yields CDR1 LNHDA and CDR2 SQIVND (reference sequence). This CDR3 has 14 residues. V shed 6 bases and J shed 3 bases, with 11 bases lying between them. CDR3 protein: CASRVGQYTGELFF. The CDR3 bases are TGTGCCAGTAGGGTCGGACAGTACACCGGGGAGCTGTTTTTT.

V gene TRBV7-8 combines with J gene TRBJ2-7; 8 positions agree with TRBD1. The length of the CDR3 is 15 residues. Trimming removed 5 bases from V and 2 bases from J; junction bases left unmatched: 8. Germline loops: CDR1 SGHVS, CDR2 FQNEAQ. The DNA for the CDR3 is TGTGCCAGCAGCCTAACCGGGACAGGCACCTACGAGCAGTACTTC. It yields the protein CASSLTGTGTYEQYF.

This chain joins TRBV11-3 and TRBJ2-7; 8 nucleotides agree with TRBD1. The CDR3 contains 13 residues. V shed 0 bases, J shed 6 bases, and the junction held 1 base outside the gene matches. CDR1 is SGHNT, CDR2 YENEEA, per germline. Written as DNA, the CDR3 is TGTGCCAGCAGCTTAGATACAGGGGGCGAGCAGTACTTC. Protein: CASSLDTGGEQYF.

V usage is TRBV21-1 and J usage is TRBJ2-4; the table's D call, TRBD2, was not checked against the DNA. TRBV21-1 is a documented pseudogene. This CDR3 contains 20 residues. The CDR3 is CASSNPWAPAGRLAKNIQYF. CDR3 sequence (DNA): TGTGCCAGCAGCAACCCCTGGGCCCCGGCGGGCCGTCTAGCCAAAAACATTCAGTACTTC.